This T cell receptor (beta chain) was profiled in a study of T cell repertoires in cytomegalovirus infection. Study as a whole: Signatures in public TCR beta sequences pointed to both CMV infection and matching HLA type.

A single record per CDR3 protein comes from TCRdb applying MiXCR to the reads. The table has nearly 450,000 distinct CDR3 sequences, approximately 33% seen once. Per germline, CDR1 MNHEY and CDR2 SMNVEV (reference sequence). Trimming removed 3 bases from V and 7 bases from J, with 16 bases in between. CDR3 length: 15 residues. The sequenced sample consisted of PBMCs. This chain connects TRBV27 to TRBJ2-1; D possibly corresponds to TRBD2 (7 bases). The clonotype was recovered from a human donor in good health (CMV status not recorded). Some clones in this sample may be carry-over from other donors' samples. In DNA form, the CDR3 reads TGTGCCAGCAGTTTTGTCCCGGGGGGCGTGAATGAGCAGTTCTTC. Its protein product is CASSFVPGGVNEQFF.